This T cell receptor beta chain was found in a study of cytomegalovirus exposure and HLA in healthy donors. V was shortened by 3 bases and J by 13 bases, with 10 bases between the two germline ends. The CDR3 contains 12 residues. CDR1 and CDR2 (germline): MNHNY, SVGAGI (reference sequence). Healthy bone marrow donors made up the donors. Primers included in the PCR were 60 Vbeta and 13 Jbeta primers. Clones were sequenced by immunoSEQ multiplex PCR, and TCRdb holds only the in-frame ones, with some missing. The sample includes 210,000 or so clones, roughly 81% of them seen just once. This receptor was identified in a girl aged 2-9 years in good health and CMV-seronegative. The V call is TRBV6-6, the J call TRBJ1-6, with D hard to call. The sequenced sample was PBMCs. The CDR3 region is CASSYTQLPLHF. In DNA form, the CDR3 reads TGTGCCAGCAGTTATACCCAACTCCCCCTCCACTTT.